The 20 T cell receptor beta chains reported below all come from one sample, sequenced in a study of T cells in Graves' hyperthyroidism and ophthalmopathy. Amplification of TCR beta CDR3 regions used RNA as the template. TCR CDR3 underwent first-round RT-PCR with the HTBI primer set. TCRdb re-called the multiplex PCR reads with MiXCR, one entry per CDR3 protein. The sample includes hundreds of thousands of distinct CDR3 sequences, less than 25% of them seen just once. Source material: blood. These receptors came from a man between 25 and 39 years old with Graves' ophthalmopathy.

The sample holds one count of this clonotype. This chain joins TRBV4-3 and TRBJ2-2; no clear D. Germline values: CDR1 LGHNA, CDR2 YSLEER. Deletions cut 0 bases from V and 0 bases from J, with 11 bases between. The CDR3 length is 17 residues. The CDR3 bases are TGCGCCAGCAGCCAAGACCCCGCGACAACGAACACCGGGGAGCTGTTTTTT. Translated: CASSQDPATTNTGELFF.

CDR3 nucleotides: TGCAGTGCTAGAGACGGGACCGGGGGAGATCAGCCCCAGCATTTT. It specifies CSARDGTGGDQPQHF. The chain uses TRBV20-1 and TRBJ1-5; perhaps TRBD1 as D (5 bases). Trimming took 0 bases from V and 5 from J, leaving 14 bases between them. The CDR3 length is 15 residues. Germline CDR1 is DFQATT and CDR2 is SNEGSKA (reference sequence).

The chain recombines TRBV10-3 with TRBJ2-7, with TRBD2 matching over 10 bases. The V gene end was trimmed by 3 bases and the J gene end by 0 bases; junction bases not matched to a gene: 5. Germline assignment: CDR1 ENHRY and CDR2 SYGVKD. CDR3 length: 16 residues. CDR3 DNA: TGTGCCATCAGTGAACCTAGCGGGAGAAACTCCTACGAGCAGTACTTC. This gives the protein CAISEPSGRNSYEQYF.

This clonotype showed up just a few times. This chain links TRBV7-6 with TRBJ1-4; 7 positions agree with TRBD1. Germline CDR1 SGHVS, CDR2 FNYEAQ. There are 15 residues in the CDR3. V lost 6 bases, J lost 1 base, and 5 bases stayed unmatched. The CDR3 DNA is TGTGCCAGCAGAAAAAACAGGGGAACTAATGAAAAACTGTTTTTT. Translated: CASRKNRGTNEKLFF.

The rearrangement joins TRBV15 to TRBJ2-3, with TRBD1 matching over 8 bases. Losses at the gene ends were 1 base for V and 0 bases for J; bases not matched to a gene: 3. CDR1 is LNHNV and CDR2 is YYDKDF in the germline V gene (reference sequence). The length of the CDR3 is 16 residues. The CDR3 here is CATSRAGQASTDTQYF. In nucleotides, the CDR3 is TGTGCCACCAGCAGAGCGGGACAGGCTAGCACAGATACGCAGTATTTT.

The chain joins TRBV7-8 to TRBJ1-4; D unresolved. The CDR3 sequence is 17 residues long. Trimming stripped 2 bases from V and 8 bases from J, with 21 bases between. Per germline, CDR1 SGHVS and CDR2 FQNEAQ. CDR3 in amino acids: CASSLMAPGPSGEKLFF. DNA of the CDR3: TGTGCCAGCAGCTTAATGGCCCCTGGGCCCAGCGGGGAAAAACTGTTTTTT.

The chain recombines TRBV29-1 with TRBJ1-1; TRBD1 matches 7 bases. The CDR3 sequence is 13 residues long. V was clipped by 5 bases and J by 5 bases; unmatched bases: 8. CDR1 and CDR2 from the germline V gene are SQVTM and ANQGSEA. The CDR3 nucleotides read TGCAGCGTTTTCGAGGGGGCGCGTACTGAAGCTTTCTTT. As protein: CSVFEGARTEAFF.

This clonotype was seen a handful of times. The rearrangement joins TRBV29-1 to TRBJ2-1; perhaps TRBD2 as D (6 bases). The V gene lost 6 bases and the J gene lost 5 bases, with 17 bases spanning the gap. Germline V gene sequence: CDR1 SQVTM, CDR2 ANQGSEA. CDR3 length: 14 residues. The CDR3 DNA reads as TGCAGCGTCGAGGGGACTTCACGAAACAATGAGCAGTTCTTC. Translating it yields CSVEGTSRNNEQFF.

Many counts were recorded for this clonotype. CDR3 sequence (DNA): TGTGCCAGCAATGAGAAATACGAGCAGTACTTC. Protein sequence: CASNEKYEQYF. This rearrangement joins TRBV2 to TRBJ2-7; D ambiguous. Trimming pared 7 bases from V and 4 bases from J, leaving 8 bases between. Germline loops: CDR1 SNHLY, CDR2 FYNNEI. This CDR3 spans 11 amino acids.

In its sample, this clonotype was seen a few times. The chain couples TRBV20-1 to TRBJ2-7; D perhaps matches TRBD2 (6 bases). CDR1 DFQATT and CDR2 SNEGSKA come from the germline V gene (reference sequence). Trimming left V 2 bases short and J 0 bases short, with 14 bases between. CDR3 length: 15 residues. The CDR3 region is CSARRLGRGSYEQYF. The CDR3, as DNA: TGCAGTGCTAGACGTCTGGGGCGGGGCTCCTACGAGCAGTACTTC.

This clonotype was detected ten times or more. V usage is TRBV7-2 and J usage is TRBJ2-3, with D unclear. The germline V gene has CDR1 SGHTA and CDR2 FQGNSA. Trimming shortened V by 6 bases and J by 0 bases, and 13 bases separated the two germline ends. This CDR3 contains 15 residues. In DNA form, the CDR3 reads TGTGCCAGCAGTAATGGCAGATACAGCACAGATACGCAGTATTTT. It translates to CASSNGRYSTDTQYF. Drawing the rest from reference TRBV7-2 and TRBJ2-3, the complete variable domain is GAGVSQSPSNKVTEKGKDVELRCDPISGHTALYWYRQSLGQGLEFLIYFQGNSAPDKSGLPSDRFSAERTGGSVSTLTIQRTQQEDSAVYLCASSNGRYSTDTQYFGPGTRLTVL.

In the case of this clonotype: One end of the junction does not line up with germline, which may come from a read error. J is TRBJ2-7 and V is TRBV5-1; TRBD2 aligns across 8 bases. The CDR3 spans 14 residues. The germline V gene encodes CDR1 SGHRS and CDR2 YFSETQ. CDR3 nucleotides: TGTGCCAGCAGCGTTAGCGGGACTACGAACGAGCAGTACTTC. Amino acid sequence: CASSVSGTTNEQYF.

The V call is TRBV28, the J call TRBJ2-7; 7 bases are shared with TRBD2. This CDR3 has 15 amino acids. The germline V gene encodes CDR1 MDHEN and CDR2 SYDVKM. Trimming removed 6 bases from V and 4 bases from J; junction bases left unmatched: 12. The CDR3 spells CASRSRVGGGYEQYF. As DNA, the CDR3 is TGTGCCAGCAGATCAAGGGTGGGCGGGGGATACGAGCAGTACTTC.

The V call is TRBV18, the J call TRBJ1-2; maybe TRBD1 (6 bases). The CDR3 length is 14 residues. The V gene's germline CDR1 is KGHSH and CDR2 LQKENI. The V gene lost 3 bases and the J gene lost 7 bases, with 15 bases spanning the gap. The CDR3 DNA sequence: TGTGCCAGCTCACCCCCATCGGGGGGGGCTGGCTACACCTTC. Protein product: CASSPPSGGAGYTF. Combining the CDR3 with reference TRBV18 and TRBJ1-2 gives the whole variable domain NAGVMQNPRHLVRRRGQEARLRCSPMKGHSHVYWYRQLPEEGLKFMVYLQKENIIDESGMPKERFSAEFPKEGPSILRIQQVVRGDSAAYFCASSPPSGGAGYTFGSGTRLTVV.

The chain combines TRBV7-3 with TRBJ1-2; weak D call: TRBD1 (5 bases). Trimming stripped 4 bases from V and 3 bases from J, with 12 bases between. This CDR3 contains 14 residues. Germline CDR1 reads SGHTA; CDR2 reads FQGTGA. The CDR3 loop reads CASSSREVDYGYTF. CDR3 sequence (DNA): TGTGCCAGCAGCTCCAGGGAAGTAGACTATGGCTACACCTTC. The full variable domain, in which reference TRBV7-3 and TRBJ1-2 provide the parts outside the CDR3, is GAGVSQTPSNKVTEKGKYVELRCDPISGHTALYWYRQSLGQGPEFLIYFQGTGAADDSGLPNDRFFAVRPEGSVSTLKIQRTERGDSAVYLCASSSREVDYGYTFGSGTRLTVV.

This clonotype was picked up many times. This chain links TRBV2 with TRBJ1-2; no definite D call. This CDR3 is built from 13 residues. The V gene's germline CDR1 is SNHLY and CDR2 FYNNEI. Trimming stripped 1 base from V and 3 bases from J, with 6 bases between. CDR3 nucleotide sequence: TGTGCCAGCAGTGAAGAGCGGGACTATGGCTACACCTTC. This translates into CASSEERDYGYTF. Using reference TRBV2 and TRBJ1-2 for the parts outside the CDR3, the full variable domain is EPEVTQTPSHQVTQMGQEVILRCVPISNHLYFYWYRQILGQKVEFLVSFYNNEISEKSEIFDDQFSVERPDGSNFTLKIRSTKLEDSAMYFCASSEERDYGYTFGSGTRLTVV.

This clonotype has a count of ten or more. The chain carries TRBV30 and TRBJ2-7; possibly TRBD1 for D (5 bases). The CDR3 is made up of 14 amino acids. Trimming cost V 5 bases and J 0 bases, with 14 bases left between them. The germline V gene has CDR1 GTSNPN and CDR2 SVGIG (reference sequence). The CDR3 is CAWSDSSSSYEQYF. The DNA of the CDR3 is TGTGCCTGGTCTGACAGTTCGAGCTCCTACGAGCAGTACTTC.

The genes are TRBV2 and TRBJ2-4; 8 bases map to TRBD2. With 1 base clipped from V and 4 bases from J, the junction kept 9 bases outside the gene matches. Germline V lookup: CDR1 SNHLY, CDR2 FYNNEI. CDR3 size: 17 residues. The CDR3, as DNA: TGTGCCAGCAGTGAAGTACCTATAGCGGGATGGAAAAACATTCAGTACTTC. It specifies CASSEVPIAGWKNIQYF.

The chain employs TRBV4-2 and TRBJ2-7, with TRBD2 identical over 8 bases. Per the germline V gene, CDR1 is LGHNA and CDR2 is YNFKEQ. V dropped 1 base and J dropped 2; count of bases not matched to a gene: 7. CDR3 length equals 16 residues. CDR3 nucleotide sequence: TGTGCCAGCAGCCAAGCAGCGGGAGTAACAACCTACGAGCAGTACTTC. Translating gives CASSQAAGVTTYEQYF.

Remarks on this clonotype: This may be a read error, as it is one base from a much larger clone. This chain links TRBV7-8 with TRBJ1-6; a possible D gene is TRBD1 (6 bases). CDR3 length: 15 residues. V lost 5 bases and J lost 8, with 16 bases in between. CDR1 and CDR2 from the germline V gene are SGHVS and FQNEAQ. CDR3 coding DNA: TGTGCCAGCAGCCCAAAGGCGGCAGGGGATTCACCCCTCCACTTT. As protein: CASSPKAAGDSPLHF.